The 2 T cell receptor beta chains in this list originate from one sample, sequenced in a study of blood T cell repertoires in COVID-19. Assay: immunoSEQ multiplex PCR; the TCRdb copy retains only in-frame clones and omits some. The top ten clones hold 4.5% to 5.5% of a sample with tens of thousands of clones, roughly 88% of them seen once. Sequenced input: peripheral blood. The source of these receptors is a human donor in a cohort sampled during active COVID-19.

This chain joins TRBV5-1 and TRBJ2-7; D perhaps matches TRBD1 (6 bases). Trimming left V 9 bases short and J 5 bases short, with 21 bases between. Germline V CDR1 and CDR2: SGHRS, YFSETQ. The CDR3 totals 14 residues. CDR3 bases: TGCGCCACCCGCATACAACAGGGATCCCACGAGCAGTACTTC. This translates into CATRIQQGSHEQYF.

J is TRBJ2-3 and V is TRBV4-2, with a possible D match to TRBD2 (6 bases). V dropped 2 bases and J dropped 1 base, with 10 bases sitting between them. Looked up from germline, CDR1 is LGHNA and CDR2 is YNFKEQ. The CDR3 runs to 15 residues. The chain's CDR3 is CASSQYGGGTDTQYF. CDR3 nucleotide sequence: TGTGCCAGCAGCCAATATGGCGGGGGCACAGATACGCAGTATTTT.